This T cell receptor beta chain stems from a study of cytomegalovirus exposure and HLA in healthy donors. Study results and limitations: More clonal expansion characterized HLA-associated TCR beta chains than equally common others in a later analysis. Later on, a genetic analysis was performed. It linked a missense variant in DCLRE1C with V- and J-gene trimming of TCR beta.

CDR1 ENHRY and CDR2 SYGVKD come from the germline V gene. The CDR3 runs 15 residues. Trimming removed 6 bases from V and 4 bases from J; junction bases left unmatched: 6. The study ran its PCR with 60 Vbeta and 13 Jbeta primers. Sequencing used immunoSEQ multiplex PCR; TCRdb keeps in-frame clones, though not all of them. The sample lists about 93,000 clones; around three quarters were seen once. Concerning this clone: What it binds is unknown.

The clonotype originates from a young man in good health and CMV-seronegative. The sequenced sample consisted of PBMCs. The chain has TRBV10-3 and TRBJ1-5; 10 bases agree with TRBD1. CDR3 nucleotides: TGTGCCATCAGCGGGGGGACAGGGGTTAATCAGCCCCAGCATTTT. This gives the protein CAISGGTGVNQPQHF.